The 29 T cell receptor beta chains presented below share a single source sample, sequenced in a study of CD8+CD57+ T cells in acquired aplastic anemia. Sequencing was done on patients that had shown CD8+CD57+ cell expansion by flow cytometry. Researchers used genomic DNA as the template to profile TCR beta VDJ and CDR3. TCRdb re-derived calls from the reads in MiXCR, one entry per CDR3 protein. The sample lists approximately 300,000 distinct CDR3 sequences; approximately 58% were seen once. Material: sorted CD4+, CD8+, or CD8+CD57+ T cells (not recorded which) from PBMCs. These receptors all stem from a human donor with aplastic anemia.

This rearrangement joins TRBV20-1 to TRBJ2-3, with 10 bases fitting TRBD2. Germline CDR1 reads DFQATT; CDR2 reads SNEGSKA (reference sequence). Losses at the gene ends were 3 bases for V and 6 bases for J; bases not matched to a gene: 9. CDR3 size: 15 residues. This CDR3 reads CSASVAGGALDTQYF. CDR3 in DNA: TGCAGTGCTAGCGTAGCGGGAGGTGCCTTGGATACGCAGTATTTT.

This sequence joins TRBV7-9 and TRBJ1-2; D unclear. The CDR3 has 11 amino acids. V was trimmed by 1 base and J by 7 bases, leaving 4 bases between them. From germline, CDR1 is SEHNR and CDR2 FQNEAQ (reference sequence). The CDR3 bases are TGTGCCAGCAGCTTAGGTCTTGGCTACACCTTC. Its translation: CASSLGLGYTF.

In the case of this clonotype: This could be a read error, since a much larger clone is one nucleotide away. The chain is built from TRBV12-3 or TRBV12-4 and TRBJ2-2, with 10 bases matching TRBD2. With 6 bases clipped from V and 4 bases from J, the junction kept 2 bases outside the gene matches. The CDR3 sequence is 14 residues long. DNA for the CDR3: TGTGCCAGCAGGGCTAGCGGGGGCACCGGGGAGCTGTTTTTT. It is translated as CASRASGGTGELFF.

In its sample, this clonotype was seen many times. V and J are TRBV5-1 and TRBJ2-2; 7 positions match TRBD2. Germline-derived CDR1 and CDR2 are SGHRS and YFSETQ. The trim removed 4 bases at V and 0 bases at J, leaving 6 bases unmatched. The CDR3 totals 16 residues. CDR3 region: CASSETTSPNTGELFF. As DNA, the CDR3 is TGCGCCAGCAGCGAGACGACTAGCCCGAACACCGGGGAGCTGTTTTTT.

The rearrangement links TRBV5-1 to TRBJ2-1; 12 nucleotides match TRBD2. J was trimmed by 9 bases and V by 4 bases; bases with no gene match: 11. Germline-derived CDR1 and CDR2 are SGHRS and YFSETQ. The CDR3 sequence is 16 residues long. As DNA, the CDR3 is TGCGCCAGCAGCCAACCGACTAGCGGGGGTCGGGCTGAGCAGTTCTTC. Its translation is CASSQPTSGGRAEQFF.

This clonotype turned up a few times. The chain uses TRBV27 and TRBJ1-4; a possible D gene is TRBD1 (5 bases). V dropped 6 bases and J dropped 3 bases, with 11 bases sitting between them. Looked up from germline, CDR1 is MNHEY and CDR2 is SMNVEV (reference sequence). This CDR3 contains 14 residues. CDR3 region: CASSWGGSNEKLFF. The CDR3 DNA follows: TGTGCCAGCAGCTGGGGCGGTTCTAATGAAAAACTGTTTTTT. The full variable domain, its missing parts supplied by reference TRBV27 and TRBJ1-4, is EAQVTQNPRYLITVTGKKLTVTCSQNMNHEYMSWYRQDPGLGLRQIYYSMNVEVTDKGDVPEGYKVSRKEKRNFPLILESPSPNQTSLYFCASSWGGSNEKLFFGSGTQLSVL.

This clonotype appeared many times. The chain combines TRBV5-8 with TRBJ2-3; D ambiguous. The CDR3 is made up of 16 amino acids. Germline V gene sequence: CDR1 SGHTS, CDR2 YDEGEE. Between the trimmed V and J ends, which lost 0 bases and 0 bases, there was a span of 11 bases. The CDR3 bases are TGTGCCAGCAGCTTGGTCAGAGGATCTAGCACAGATACGCAGTATTTT. It specifies CASSLVRGSSTDTQYF.

The J gene is TRBJ2-7, the V gene TRBV6-2 or TRBV6-3; 7 bases are a match to TRBD2. This CDR3 region has 15 residues. V trimming: 5 bases; J trimming: 6 bases; junction bases outside the gene matches: 13. Germline V gene lookup returns CDR1 MNHEY and CDR2 SVGEGT. DNA for the CDR3: TGTGCCAGCAGTCCTGTCGGGCGGGAGTGGGGCGAGCAGTACTTC. It encodes CASSPVGREWGEQYF.

The chain links TRBV20-1 to TRBJ2-5, with 7 nucleotides matching TRBD2. The J segment lost 0 bases and the V segment lost 6 bases, leaving 7 bases of the junction unmatched. CDR1 DFQATT and CDR2 SNEGSKA come from the germline V gene (reference sequence). This CDR3 spans 14 amino acids. This CDR3 reads CSAKRAGYQETQYF. The CDR3 DNA sequence: TGCAGTGCCAAGAGAGCGGGGTACCAAGAGACCCAGTACTTC.

The chain couples TRBV5-1 to TRBJ2-7; 10 bases line up with TRBD1. There are 13 residues in the CDR3. V lost 7 bases to trimming and J lost 5 bases; unmatched junction nucleotides: 6. Germline lookup yields CDR1 SGHRS and CDR2 YFSETQ. The CDR3 protein is CASRDRGLNEQYF. The CDR3 nucleotides are TGCGCCAGCCGAGACAGGGGGCTAAACGAGCAGTACTTC.

This chain joins TRBV20-1 and TRBJ2-7, with 13 bases fitting TRBD2. Germline V gene sequence: CDR1 DFQATT, CDR2 SNEGSKA (reference sequence). The CDR3 totals 14 residues. Germline trimming cut 8 bases from V and 3 bases from J; bases unmatched to any gene: 7. CDR3 region: CSKTGTSGDYEQYF. In nucleotides, the CDR3 is TGCAGTAAAACCGGGACTAGCGGGGACTACGAGCAGTACTTC.

V usage is TRBV20-1 and J usage is TRBJ1-1; possibly TRBD1 for D (5 bases). The ends were cut back, 8 bases at V and 8 bases at J, with 21 bases in the middle. The CDR3 extends over 13 amino acids. Germline lookup yields CDR1 DFQATT and CDR2 SNEGSKA (reference sequence). Here the CDR3 reads CSLASGGFTEAFF. Here the CDR3 DNA reads TGCAGTCTGGCTAGCGGGGGGTTCACAGAAGCTTTCTTT.

The rearrangement uses TRBV25-1 and TRBJ2-1; 7 positions match TRBD1. CDR1 is MGHDK, CDR2 SYGVNS, per germline. Trimming at V came to 6 bases and at J to 4 bases, leaving 6 bases not matched to a gene. This CDR3 has 14 residues. The CDR3 loop is CASRQGSGYNEQFF. DNA of the CDR3: TGTGCCAGCAGACAGGGGAGCGGTTACAATGAGCAGTTCTTC. The variable domain in full, completed from reference TRBV25-1 and TRBJ2-1, reads EADIYQTPRYLVIGTGKKITLECSQTMGHDKMYWYQQDPGMELHLIHYSYGVNSTEKGDLSSESTVSRIRTEHFPLTLESARPSHTSQYLCASRQGSGYNEQFFGPGTRLTVL.

The rearrangement links TRBV19 to TRBJ1-1; a weak D match, TRBD1 (5 bases). The CDR3 runs to 14 residues. Per the germline V gene, CDR1 is LNHDA and CDR2 is SQIVND (reference sequence). Trimming shortened V by 5 bases and J by 0 bases, and 10 bases separated the two germline ends. CDR3 DNA sequence: TGTGCCAGTAGTCTAGGGGTTATGAACACTGAAGCTTTCTTT. Its protein is CASSLGVMNTEAFF.

The chain carries TRBV2 and TRBJ2-6, with TRBD2 identical over 11 bases. Germline V gives CDR1 SNHLY, CDR2 FYNNEI. This CDR3 has 18 amino acids. Losses at the gene ends were 2 bases for V and 1 base for J; bases not matched to a gene: 4. CDR3 sequence reads: CASSESSGGVSGANVLTF. In DNA, the CDR3 is TGTGCCAGCAGTGAAAGTAGCGGGGGGGTTTCTGGGGCCAACGTCCTGACTTTC.

The chain carries TRBV7-8 and TRBJ2-2; unclear D gene. This CDR3 is 12 amino acids long. Germline values: CDR1 SGHVS, CDR2 FQNEAQ. Trimming cost V 4 bases and J 8 bases, with 8 bases left between them. CDR3 coding DNA: TGTGCCAGCAGCTCTAGAGAAGGGGAGCTGTTTTTT. Amino acid sequence: CASSSREGELFF.

The chain recombines TRBV6-5 with TRBJ1-1, with D tentatively TRBD1 (6 bases). This CDR3 contains 15 residues. Per the germline V gene, CDR1 is MNHEY and CDR2 is SVGAGI. Trimming removed 7 bases at V and 1 base at J, with 16 bases between. The CDR3 DNA reads TGTGCCAGCACCGACCGGACAGCCAAGAACACTGAAGCTTTCTTT. The encoded protein is CASTDRTAKNTEAFF.

This clonotype was seen ten or more times. The chain uses TRBV4-2 and TRBJ2-3; 10 nucleotides align to TRBD2. Germline CDR1 LGHNA, CDR2 YNFKEQ. The junction had 5 bases not matched to a gene; V was cut back by 4 bases and J by 4 bases. The CDR3 loop spans 15 amino acids. In DNA form, the CDR3 reads TGTGCCAGCAGCCCGAAGCGGGGGGGGTCAGATACGCAGTATTTT. Translation: CASSPKRGGSDTQYF.

The V and J genes are TRBV19 and TRBJ2-3; weak D call: TRBD1 (6 bases). Germline CDR1 LNHDA, CDR2 SQIVND (reference sequence). V was shortened by 7 bases and J by 1 base, with 18 bases between the two germline ends. CDR3 length: 16 amino acids. Here the CDR3 reads CASTDSPVPRTDTQYF. DNA of the CDR3: TGTGCCAGTACGGACAGCCCCGTCCCTCGCACAGATACGCAGTATTTT.

V usage is TRBV9 and J usage is TRBJ2-1, with D unclear. The CDR3 contains 13 residues. Trimming cost V 9 bases and J 4 bases, with 14 bases left between them. Germline V gene lookup returns CDR1 SGDLS and CDR2 YYNGEE. CDR3 in amino acids: CATSSSVYNEQFF. CDR3 nucleotide sequence: TGTGCCACTTCTAGTTCAGTGTACAATGAGCAGTTCTTC.

The rearrangement links TRBV20-1 to TRBJ1-5; 9 bases map to TRBD1. Germline trimming cut 0 bases from V and 11 bases from J; bases unmatched to any gene: 11. The CDR3 length is 15 residues. The germline V gene has CDR1 DFQATT and CDR2 SNEGSKA (reference sequence). The CDR3 DNA reads TGCAGTGCTAGAGAAAGGACAGGGGTCCAAGAGACCCAGCATTTT. It codes for CSARERTGVQETQHF.

The chain carries TRBV7-9 and TRBJ1-2, with 9 bases that match TRBD1. Germline V gives CDR1 SEHNR, CDR2 FQNEAQ (reference sequence). The CDR3 runs 15 residues. V lost 5 bases and J lost 4; bases outside the gene matches: 8. CDR3 nucleotides: TGTGCCAGCAGCCTGGGGGACAGGGAGGGCTATGGCTACACCTTC. Translating it yields CASSLGDREGYGYTF. Supplemented by reference TRBV7-9 and TRBJ1-2, the full variable domain reads DTGVSQNPRHKITKRGQNVTFRCDPISEHNRLYWYRQTLGQGPEFLTYFQNEAQLEKSRLLSDRFSAERPKGSFSTLEIQRTEQGDSAMYLCASSLGDREGYGYTFGSGTRLTVV.

This clonotype has at least ten counts. J is TRBJ1-5 and V is TRBV19; D remains ambiguous. Trimming cost V 2 bases and J 2 bases, with 10 bases left between them. This CDR3 has 15 residues. Germline loops: CDR1 LNHDA, CDR2 SQIVND (reference sequence). The CDR3 bases are TGTGCCAGTAGTATAACGGCTTGGGGCAATCAGCCCCAGCATTTT. This sequence encodes CASSITAWGNQPQHF.

This sequence joins TRBV5-6 and TRBJ1-5; D is perhaps TRBD1 (6 bases). The germline V gene encodes CDR1 SGHDT and CDR2 YYEEEE. V gave up 2 bases and J gave up 1 base, with 10 bases separating them. The CDR3 contains 15 residues. The DNA of the CDR3 is TGTGCCAGCAGCTTCCATGACAGGAGCAATCAGCCCCAGCATTTT. Encoded protein: CASSFHDRSNQPQHF.

This clonotype was counted only a few times. This chain uses TRBV15 with TRBJ2-1; 8 bases line up with TRBD1. The germline CDR1 and CDR2 sequences are LNHNV and YYDKDF (reference sequence). V was clipped by 11 bases and J by 6 bases; unmatched bases: 9. This CDR3 spans 13 amino acids. The CDR3 protein is CASALGQGNEQFF. The CDR3 DNA is TGTGCCTCCGCGTTAGGACAGGGCAATGAGCAGTTCTTC. The full variable domain, rest sourced from reference TRBV15 and TRBJ2-1, is DAMVIQNPRYQVTQFGKPVTLSCSQTLNHNVMYWYQQKSSQAPKLLFHYYDKDFNNEADTPDNFQSRRPNTSFCFLDIRSPGLGDTAMYLCASALGQGNEQFFGPGTRLTVL.

V and J are TRBV7-9 and TRBJ1-1; D not resolved. The CDR3 covers 10 residues. Trimming shortened V by 5 bases and J by 11 bases, and 9 bases separated the two germline ends. The V gene's germline CDR1 is SEHNR and CDR2 FQNEAQ (reference sequence). For the CDR3, the DNA is TGTGCCAGCAGCCCAAGCAGGGCTTTCTTT. Its protein is CASSPSRAFF.

The chain employs TRBV7-9 and TRBJ1-2; 8 positions agree with TRBD1. Germline loops: CDR1 SEHNR, CDR2 FQNEAQ (reference sequence). The CDR3 loop spans 15 amino acids. Trimming took 1 base from V and 0 from J; bases not matched to a gene: 1. This CDR3 is CASSLGQGSNYGYTF. The CDR3 DNA reads as TGTGCCAGCAGCTTAGGACAGGGGTCTAACTATGGCTACACCTTC.

The V call is TRBV24-1, the J call TRBJ2-5, with TRBD2 identical over 7 bases. The CDR3 has 13 amino acids. The ends lost 7 bases at V and 3 bases at J; junction bases unmatched: 4. The germline CDR1 and CDR2 sequences are KGHDR and SFDVKD. The CDR3 region has the DNA TGTGCCACCAGCCGACTAGCTGAAGAGACCCAGTACTTC. This gives the protein CATSRLAEETQYF.

The table lists this clonotype with many counts. The chain is built from TRBV19 and TRBJ1-2, with D uncertain. Germline V lookup: CDR1 LNHDA, CDR2 SQIVND (reference sequence). This CDR3 has 16 amino acids. V was clipped by 3 bases and J by 3 bases, with 17 bases between them. CDR3: CASSMSRRGRDYGYTF. In nucleotides, the CDR3 is TGTGCCAGTAGTATGTCTCGGAGAGGGCGGGACTATGGCTACACCTTC.